A selection of T cell receptor beta chains follows, all from one sample in a study of cytomegalovirus exposure and HLA in healthy donors. The protocol was immunoSEQ multiplex PCR, while the TCRdb copy is restricted to in-frame clones and leaves out a portion. The table shows around 170,000 clones, with over 75% occurring only once. Sequencing was carried out using PBMCs. The receptor set was obtained from a woman aged 50 to 60 in good health and CMV-seronegative. The CDR3 runs from the conserved cysteine through the conserved F or W. A D gene is named only where the DNA matches it firmly. The size of a clone is reported for some rows only, either as once, few or many, or as a class for expanded clones.

J gene: TRBJ2-4
clone size: .
D gene: .
V gene: TRBV28
CDR3 DNA: TGTGCCAGCAGTTTGGGCAGCAAAAACATTCAGTACTTC
CDR3 protein: CASSLGSKNIQYF

J gene: TRBJ1-1
clone size: .
D gene: TRBD1
V gene: TRBV2
CDR3 DNA: TGTGCCAGCAGCGATGACAGGGCCACTGAAGCTTTCTTT
CDR3 protein: CASSDDRATEAFF

J gene: TRBJ2-2
clone size: .
D gene: .
V gene: TRBV10-3
CDR3 DNA: TGTGCCATCAGTGAGTCCCTAGGACAAATGACCGGGGAGCTGTTTTTT
CDR3 protein: CAISESLGQMTGELFF

J gene: TRBJ1-2
clone size: .
D gene: .
V gene: TRBV28
CDR3 DNA: TGTGCCAGCAGGGATGGACAAAGCTATGGCTACACCTTC
CDR3 protein: CASRDGQSYGYTF

J gene: TRBJ2-1
clone size: .
D gene: TRBD2
V gene: TRBV28
CDR3 DNA: TGTGCCAGCAGTTTAAGACTAGCGGGAGAGGAGGAATACAATGAGCAGTTCTTC
CDR3 protein: CASSLRLAGEEEYNEQFF

J gene: TRBJ2-1
clone size: .
D gene: TRBD1
V gene: TRBV9
CDR3 DNA: TGTGCCAGCAGCCCCGGACAGGGTAACGATGAGCAGTTCTTC
CDR3 protein: CASSPGQGNDEQFF

J gene: TRBJ2-2
clone size: .
D gene: .
V gene: TRBV7-9
CDR3 DNA: TGTGCCAGCAGCTTAGTTAACGGGGAGCTGTTTTTT
CDR3 protein: CASSLVNGELFF

J gene: TRBJ2-7
clone size: .
D gene: .
V gene: TRBV5-6
CDR3 DNA: TGTGCCAGCAGCGCCATGGGAGGTGCTACCTACGAGCAGTACTTC
CDR3 protein: CASSAMGGATYEQYF

J gene: TRBJ2-5
clone size: .
D gene: TRBD1
V gene: TRBV10-1
CDR3 DNA: TGCGCCAGCAGCGACAGGGCGGAACCTGAAGAGACCCAGTACTTC
CDR3 protein: CASSDRAEPEETQYF

J gene: TRBJ2-7
clone size: few
D gene: .
V gene: TRBV6-4
CDR3 DNA: TGTGCCAGCAGGGGCTGCTACGAGCAGTACTTC
CDR3 protein: CASRGCYEQYF

J gene: TRBJ1-1
clone size: .
D gene: TRBD1
V gene: TRBV30
CDR3 DNA: TGTGCCTGGAGTGAGCCGGGACAGTGGACTGAAGCTTTCTTT
CDR3 protein: CAWSEPGQWTEAFF

J gene: TRBJ2-4
clone size: .
D gene: TRBD1
V gene: TRBV28
CDR3 DNA: TGTGCCAGCAGGAGCTACAGGGGGCCCAGGGCCAAAAACATTCAGTACTTC
CDR3 protein: CASRSYRGPRAKNIQYF

J gene: TRBJ2-7
clone size: .
D gene: .
V gene: TRBV9
CDR3 DNA: TGTGCCAGCAGCGTGACAGACAGCCACTCCTACGAGCAGTACTTC
CDR3 protein: CASSVTDSHSYEQYF

J gene: TRBJ1-3
clone size: .
D gene: .
V gene: TRBV19
CDR3 DNA: TGTGCCAGTAGTATCCGGGACACCATATATTTT
CDR3 protein: CASSIRDTIYF

J gene: TRBJ1-1
clone size: .
D gene: TRBD1
V gene: TRBV6-5
CDR3 DNA: TGTGCCAGCAACAGGGGCCAGAACACTGAAGCTTTCTTT
CDR3 protein: CASNRGQNTEAFF

J gene: TRBJ1-5
clone size: .
D gene: .
V gene: TRBV2
CDR3 DNA: TGTGCCAGCACCCTTTTGGACAGCCTCTATAGCAATCAGCCCCAGCATTTT
CDR3 protein: CASTLLDSLYSNQPQHF

J gene: TRBJ2-7
clone size: .
D gene: .
V gene: TRBV27
CDR3 DNA: TGTGCCACCAGCACCGTGGTGGGCGAGCAGTACTTC
CDR3 protein: CATSTVVGEQYF

J gene: TRBJ2-2
clone size: .
D gene: TRBD1
V gene: TRBV5-1
CDR3 DNA: TGCGCCAGCAGCCTACGGACAGGATACACCGGGGAGCTGTTTTTT
CDR3 protein: CASSLRTGYTGELFF

J gene: TRBJ2-7
clone size: .
D gene: .
V gene: TRBV2
CDR3 DNA: TGTGCCAGCAGTTTGGACATCGATTACGAGCAGTACTTC
CDR3 protein: CASSLDIDYEQYF

J gene: TRBJ2-1
clone size: .
D gene: .
V gene: TRBV5-8
CDR3 DNA: TGTGCCAGCAGCTTGATTTCTAGCCTGCGGAATGAGCAGTTCTTC
CDR3 protein: CASSLISSLRNEQFF

J gene: TRBJ1-3
clone size: .
D gene: .
V gene: TRBV30
CDR3 DNA: TGTGCCTGGAGTTTGATGGGTACGGGCTCTGGAAACACCATATATTTT
CDR3 protein: CAWSLMGTGSGNTIYF

J gene: TRBJ2-7
clone size: .
D gene: TRBD1
V gene: TRBV7-9
CDR3 DNA: TGTGCCAGCAGCCCCTATAGGGGGGGGACAGGGGACGAGCAGTACTTC
CDR3 protein: CASSPYRGGTGDEQYF

J gene: TRBJ1-1
clone size: .
D gene: .
V gene: TRBV7-3
CDR3 DNA: TGTGCCAGCAGCTTATTAGGCAGGGGTGATATGAACACTGAAGCTTTCTTT
CDR3 protein: CASSLLGRGDMNTEAFF

J gene: TRBJ2-3
clone size: .
D gene: TRBD2
V gene: TRBV11-1
CDR3 DNA: TGTGCCAGCAGCTCCGTCCCCCAGCCGACTAGCGGGACCACAGATACGCAGTATTTT
CDR3 protein: CASSSVPQPTSGTTDTQYF

J gene: TRBJ2-1
clone size: .
D gene: .
V gene: TRBV6-5
CDR3 DNA: TGTGCCAGCAGTTACTCTCCGAGTTACAATGAGCAGTTCTTC
CDR3 protein: CASSYSPSYNEQFF

J gene: TRBJ2-1
clone size: .
D gene: .
V gene: TRBV5-1
CDR3 DNA: TGCGCCAGCAGGCAACCGGGACAAATCTACAATGAGCAGTTCTTC
CDR3 protein: CASRQPGQIYNEQFF

J gene: TRBJ2-1
clone size: few
D gene: TRBD2
V gene: TRBV5-1
CDR3 DNA: TGCGCCAGCAGCGGCGGGACTAGCTTACGCTCCTACAATGAGCAGTTCTTC
CDR3 protein: CASSGGTSLRSYNEQFF

J gene: TRBJ2-1
clone size: few
D gene: .
V gene: TRBV7-2
CDR3 DNA: TGTGCCAGCAGCTTAGGACTAGTGCGGTACAATGAGCAGTTCTTC
CDR3 protein: CASSLGLVRYNEQFF

J gene: TRBJ1-1
clone size: .
D gene: .
V gene: TRBV15
CDR3 DNA: TGTGCCACCAGCAGAGTAAACACAGACACTGAAGCTTTCTTT
CDR3 protein: CATSRVNTDTEAFF

J gene: TRBJ2-1
clone size: .
D gene: .
V gene: TRBV28
CDR3 DNA: TGTGCCAGCAGTTCACCCGGAGACGCCTACAATGAGCAGTTCTTC
CDR3 protein: CASSSPGDAYNEQFF

J gene: TRBJ2-3
clone size: .
D gene: TRBD1
V gene: TRBV11-2
CDR3 DNA: TGTGCCAGCAGCTCCTTGACAGGGTTGACAGATACGCAGTATTTT
CDR3 protein: CASSSLTGLTDTQYF

J gene: TRBJ2-5
clone size: .
D gene: TRBD2
V gene: TRBV5-1
CDR3 DNA: TGCGCCAGCAGCTTGGCCGCGGGAGCGGGAGAGACCCAGTACTTC
CDR3 protein: CASSLAAGAGETQYF

J gene: TRBJ2-5
clone size: .
D gene: .
V gene: TRBV2
CDR3 DNA: TGTGCCAGCAGTGACCTTGAGACCCAGTACTTC
CDR3 protein: CASSDLETQYF

J gene: TRBJ2-1
clone size: .
D gene: .
V gene: TRBV28
CDR3 DNA: TGTGCCAGCAGTACCCCAGGGGTGGTGCGGGAGCAGTTCTTC
CDR3 protein: CASSTPGVVREQFF

J gene: TRBJ1-4
clone size: few
D gene: .
V gene: TRBV7-9
CDR3 DNA: TGTGCCAGCAGCCGGGGAGGTGTCAAGTATGAAAAACTGTTTTTT
CDR3 protein: CASSRGGVKYEKLFF

J gene: TRBJ2-3
clone size: .
D gene: .
V gene: TRBV7-3
CDR3 DNA: TGTGCCAGCAGATTAACCCCAGGGATAACTGATACGCAGTATTTT
CDR3 protein: CASRLTPGITDTQYF

J gene: TRBJ1-6
clone size: .
D gene: TRBD1
V gene: TRBV7-9
CDR3 DNA: TGTGCCAGCAGCGGAATACCGGGACAGCTTGTCCAGGGGAATTCACCCCTCCACTTT
CDR3 protein: CASSGIPGQLVQGNSPLHF

J gene: TRBJ2-7
clone size: .
D gene: .
V gene: TRBV27
CDR3 DNA: TGTGCCAGCAGCCGGGACATCTCGGTCGAACAGTACTTC
CDR3 protein: CASSRDISVEQYF

J gene: TRBJ2-3
clone size: .
D gene: TRBD2
V gene: TRBV10-2
CDR3 DNA: TGCGCCATCGGCCGGGGGGTGGGAGTATCAGATACGCAGTATTTT
CDR3 protein: CAIGRGVGVSDTQYF

J gene: TRBJ1-1
clone size: .
D gene: TRBD1
V gene: TRBV27
CDR3 DNA: TGTGCCAGCCGGACAGGGGGCGTAGACACTGAAGCTTTCTTT
CDR3 protein: CASRTGGVDTEAFF

J gene: TRBJ2-3
clone size: .
D gene: .
V gene: TRBV7-9
CDR3 DNA: TGTGCCAGCAGCTCTCGGAGTAGCACAGATACGCAGTATTTT
CDR3 protein: CASSSRSSTDTQYF

J gene: TRBJ2-1
clone size: .
D gene: TRBD1
V gene: TRBV27
CDR3 DNA: TGTGCCAGCAGTTTGGACCGGGACAGTTCCGGAAGCAATGAGCAGTTCTTC
CDR3 protein: CASSLDRDSSGSNEQFF